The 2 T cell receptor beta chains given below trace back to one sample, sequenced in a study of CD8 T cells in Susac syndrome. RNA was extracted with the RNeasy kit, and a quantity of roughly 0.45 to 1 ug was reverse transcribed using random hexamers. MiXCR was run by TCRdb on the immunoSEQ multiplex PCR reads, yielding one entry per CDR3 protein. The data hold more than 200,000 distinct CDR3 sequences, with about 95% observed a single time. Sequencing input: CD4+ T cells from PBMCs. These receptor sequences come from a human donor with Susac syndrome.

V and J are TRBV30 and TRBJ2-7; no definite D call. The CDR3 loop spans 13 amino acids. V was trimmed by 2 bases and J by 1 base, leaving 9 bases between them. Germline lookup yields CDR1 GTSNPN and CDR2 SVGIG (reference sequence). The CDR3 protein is CAWSIAGSYEQYF. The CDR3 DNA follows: TGTGCCTGGAGTATCGCAGGATCCTACGAGCAGTACTTC.

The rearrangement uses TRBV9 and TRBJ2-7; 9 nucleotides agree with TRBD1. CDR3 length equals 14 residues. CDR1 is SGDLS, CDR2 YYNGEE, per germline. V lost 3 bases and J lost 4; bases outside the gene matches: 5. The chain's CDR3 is CASSGGQGLYEQYF. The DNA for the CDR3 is TGTGCCAGCAGCGGAGGACAGGGGCTGTACGAGCAGTACTTC.